Described below is a single TCR beta chain sequence and its context. These data belong to a study of CD8+ T cells in alopecia areata. The sequencing template was cDNA reverse transcribed from extracted RNA. Some clones are missing from TCRdb's copy, which holds only in-frame ones; the method was immunoSEQ multiplex PCR. The table has around 150,000 clones, 80% to 90% seen once; the top ten hold roughly 25%. Treatment in this sample: oral pan-JAK inhibitor, 5-10 mg twice daily. Sample: CD8+ T cells sorted from blood, taken at week 4, from a patient treated with tofacitinib. The clonotype comes from a human donor with alopecia areata.

The CDR3, as DNA: TGTGCCAGCAGTTTTCGGTCCTCCTACTCCTACGAGCAGTACTTC. Translating it yields CASSFRSSYSYEQYF. The chain has TRBV27 and TRBJ2-7; D is ambiguous. Trimming removed 3 bases from V and 0 bases from J, with 12 bases in between. The CDR3 totals 15 residues. Germline lookup yields CDR1 MNHEY and CDR2 SMNVEV (reference sequence).